This T cell receptor (beta chain) was recovered during a study of T cells in Graves' hyperthyroidism and ophthalmopathy. This CDR3 has 16 residues. The V end lost 5 bases, the J end lost 0 bases, and 14 bases lay between the germline ends. From germline, CDR1 is MNHNS and CDR2 SASEGT. TCR beta CDR3 sequences were amplified from RNA transcripts. The TCR CDR3 was amplified in a first-round RT-PCR using the HTBI primer set. TCRdb redid the calling of the multiplex PCR reads with MiXCR, one entry per CDR3 protein. Of fewer than 600,000 distinct CDR3 sequences listed, approximately 14% are singletons. Newly diagnosed hyperthyroidism patients aged 18 to 65 years had disease lasting under 2 months. The authors obtained PBMCs from more than 8 ml of fresh peripheral blood.

This TCR was sampled from a woman between 18 and 29 years old with Graves' hyperthyroidism. The rearrangement uses TRBV6-1 and TRBJ1-5, with D uncertain. The sample taken for sequencing was blood. Here the CDR3 reads CASSSFSSDSNQPQHF. The CDR3 DNA reads as TGTGCCAGCAGTTCCTTCTCATCTGATAGCAATCAGCCCCAGCATTTT.